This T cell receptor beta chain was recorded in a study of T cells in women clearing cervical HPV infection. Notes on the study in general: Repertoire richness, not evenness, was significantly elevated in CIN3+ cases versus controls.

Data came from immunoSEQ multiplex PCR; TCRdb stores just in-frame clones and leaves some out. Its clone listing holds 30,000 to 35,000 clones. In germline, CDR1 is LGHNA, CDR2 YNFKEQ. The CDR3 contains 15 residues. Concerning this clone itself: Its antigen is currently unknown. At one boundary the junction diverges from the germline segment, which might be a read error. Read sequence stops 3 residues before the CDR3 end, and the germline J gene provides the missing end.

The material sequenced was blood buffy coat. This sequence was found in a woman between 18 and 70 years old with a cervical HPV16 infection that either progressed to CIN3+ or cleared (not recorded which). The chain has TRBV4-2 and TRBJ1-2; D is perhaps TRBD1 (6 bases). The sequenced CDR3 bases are TGCGCCAGCAGCGACGACAGGTCCCCTAACTATGGC. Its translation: CASSDDRSPNYG. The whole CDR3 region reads CASSDDRSPNYGYTF.